There are a few counts of the clone carrying this T cell receptor beta chain. This entry is derived from a study of identical twins. From the 5' RACE reads, TCRdb called clonotypes with MiXCR, one entry per CDR3 protein. The repertoire has roughly 630,000 distinct CDR3 sequences, about 7.6% of them found once; the top ten carry 1.6%. V was cut by 3 bases and J by 3 bases, with 18 bases left in between. Germline V lookup: CDR1 ENHRY, CDR2 SYGVKD. This CDR3 contains 18 residues. These sequences were also reported in another study, on yellow fever vaccine responses in identical twins.

The source is a woman aged 18 to 35 in good health. The rearrangement links TRBV10-3 to TRBJ2-6, with D perhaps TRBD1 (6 bases). Material for sequencing was PBMCs. Here the CDR3 reads CAISEPPGPGDGANVLTF. CDR3 sequence (DNA): TGTGCCATCAGTGAACCGCCCGGGCCAGGGGATGGGGCCAACGTCCTGACTTTC.